This TCR beta chain was sequenced during a study of cytomegalovirus exposure and HLA in healthy donors. TCRdb's table, derived via immunoSEQ multiplex PCR, lists solely in-frame clones and lacks some. The table lists hundreds of thousands of clones, about 87% of them singletons. Findings and caveats of the study: The authors enumerated some 160 TCR beta chains as linked to cytomegalovirus. Reports indicated that the classifier achieved high specificity and sensitivity in diagnosing cytomegalovirus status.

The validation cohort, a group of around 120 subjects, included the donors and was separate from the roughly 600-subject first cohort. This clone was picked up a small number of times. Its antigen is as yet unknown. The CDR3 does not close with the conserved phenylalanine or tryptophan, likely indicating a read error. The DNA is left out, because the CDR3 cannot be placed on it with certainty; the CDR3 is given as TCRdb lists it. The CDR3 totals 8 residues, both ends included. Germline-derived CDR1 and CDR2 are DFQATT and SNEGSKA (reference sequence). This receptor was taken from a man younger than 35 in good health and CMV-seronegative. What was sequenced was PBMCs. This rearrangement joins TRBV20-1 to TRBJ1-4; the table's D call, TRBD1, was not checked against the DNA. CDR3 in amino acids: CSADRALA.